The entry that follows covers one TCR beta chain sequence. The target of this receptor is not known. No base qualities exist here, and no much larger clone lies one base off it. From a lookup of the germline V gene, CDR1 and CDR2 are SGHAT and FQNNGV. The CDR3 has 15 amino acids, counting the end cysteine and phenylalanine. Only CDR3 DNA is held: 45 bases, read in frame from base 1. V was cut back by 5 bases and J by 7 bases, leaving a gap of 18 bases between them. Library method: the immunoSEQ multiplex PCR assay. Not all clones reach the TCRdb copy of this immuneACCESS table, which keeps in-frame sequences only. Checked studies attribute under half of the gap to unresolved V genes and leave the rest unexplained. The sample table records around 20,000 clones; about 90% of these occur just once. The ten largest account for about 1% of the sample. This entry is derived from a study of T cells in narcolepsy (dated by TCRdb to the late 2010s). At the level of the whole study: The study enrolled patients with narcolepsy type 1 or type 2 (NT1, NT2) together with healthy control donors. The study sought autoreactive T cells targeting hypocretin neuron self-antigens (hypocretin, TRIB2) in narcolepsy patients, using TCR Vbeta sequencing to track clonotypes in blood and CSF. Results and caveats for the whole study, not just this receptor: Plots that compared CSF and blood CD4+ T cell clonotypes from the same patient highlighted HCRT-specific and TRIB2-specific autoreactive clonotypes. Autoreactive clonotypes were reported to be detected serially in the blood of the same patients and of different patients, but not in the blood of healthy controls. Numbers of sequenced blood memory CD4+ clonotypes were comparable, averaging approximately 40,000 in patients and over 30,000 in controls. Some blood memory CD4+ repertoires from patients and controls contained no sequences matching autoreactive T cell clones.

For TCR Vbeta sequencing, memory CD4+ T cells were sorted ex vivo from the peripheral blood of both healthy controls and narcolepsy patients. The receptor comes from a human donor with narcolepsy. Specimen: CD45RA- memory CD4+ T cells from PBMCs. What the cell subset or site label conveys for this sample: memory T cells sorted ex vivo from peripheral blood. The rearrangement joined TRBV11-2 to TRBJ2-1; the D region possibly corresponds to TRBD2 (6 bases align). The nucleotides are TGTGCCAGCAGCCTAGGGACTTTTGATGGGAATGAGCAGTTCTTC. Protein translation: CASSLGTFDGNEQFF.